Listed here are 30 T cell receptor beta chains from one sample, sequenced in a study of shared clonotypes between healthy human individuals. Clones were read by immunoSEQ multiplex PCR, and TCRdb kept only the in-frame ones, dropping some. The sample carries millions of clones, 95% recorded once. The sequencing sample was made of naive CD4+ T cells sorted from blood. Regarding subset: CD45RA+ positively selected. These receptors were taken from a man between 18 and 35 years old in good health.

The chain employs TRBV18 and TRBJ2-7; TRBD1 matches 9 bases. The CDR3 spans 15 residues. From germline, CDR1 is KGHSH and CDR2 LQKENI. Germline trimming cut 2 bases from V and 3 bases from J; bases unmatched to any gene: 5. The CDR3 bases are TGTGCCAGCTCACCAGGGACAGGGAAGGACTACGAGCAGTACTTC. Encoded protein: CASSPGTGKDYEQYF.

V usage is TRBV5-1 and J usage is TRBJ2-2, with TRBD2 matching over 7 bases. V was clipped by 5 bases and J by 2 bases; unmatched bases: 9. This CDR3 comprises 16 residues. Germline assignment: CDR1 SGHRS and CDR2 YFSETQ. The CDR3 reads CASSPTGLLNTGELFF. CDR3 nucleotides: TGCGCCAGCAGTCCGACGGGACTACTTAACACCGGGGAGCTGTTTTTT.

This clone was counted once. This chain links TRBV19 with TRBJ1-6; perhaps TRBD1 as D (6 bases). The length of the CDR3 is 15 residues. The V end lost 3 bases, the J end lost 8 bases, and 14 bases lay between the germline ends. CDR1 is LNHDA and CDR2 is SQIVND in the germline V gene (reference sequence). CDR3: CASSMGTLIDSPLHF. The CDR3 nucleotides read TGTGCCAGTAGTATGGGGACATTGATCGATTCACCCCTCCACTTT.

The chain links TRBV10-3 to TRBJ2-7; the match to TRBD1 covers 8 bases. The CDR3 has 14 amino acids. The germline CDR1 and CDR2 sequences are ENHRY and SYGVKD. V dropped 5 bases and J dropped 3; count of bases not matched to a gene: 6. DNA for the CDR3: TGTGCCATCAGTCTCGCAGGACAGGGCTACGAGCAGTACTTC. It encodes CAISLAGQGYEQYF.

The chain employs TRBV10-3 and TRBJ2-3, with no clear D. CDR1 ENHRY and CDR2 SYGVKD come from the germline V gene. V was pared by 0 bases and J by 4 bases, with 17 bases between. The CDR3 contains 17 residues. The CDR3 DNA is TGTGCCATCAGTGAGTCGACGGCAGGTCGAACGGCAGATACGCAGTATTTT. Its protein is CAISESTAGRTADTQYF.

This clone was observed once. V and J are TRBV5-6 and TRBJ1-1; D uncertain. Trimming pared 3 bases from V and 0 bases from J, leaving 21 bases between. Germline CDR1 is SGHDT and CDR2 is YYEEEE. The CDR3 runs to 18 residues. This CDR3 reads CASSWAYALAGVNTEAFF. The CDR3 nucleotides read TGTGCCAGCAGCTGGGCGTATGCATTGGCAGGAGTGAACACTGAAGCTTTCTTT.

This sequence joins TRBV11-2 and TRBJ2-2; maybe TRBD1 (5 bases). The CDR3 spans 17 residues. The V gene's germline CDR1 is SGHAT and CDR2 FQNNGV. V was clipped by 1 base and J by 1 base, with 13 bases between them. The DNA for the CDR3 is TGTGCCAGCAGCTTAGGTTCAGGGAAGAGGAACACCGGGGAGCTGTTTTTT. Amino acids: CASSLGSGKRNTGELFF. The variable domain in full, with the rest retrieved from reference TRBV11-2 and TRBJ2-2, is EAGVAQSPRYKIIEKRQSVAFWCNPISGHATLYWYQQILGQGPKLLIQFQNNGVVDDSQLPKDRFSAERLKGVDSTLKIQPAKLEDSAVYLCASSLGSGKRNTGELFFGEGSRLTVL.

The chain recombines TRBV7-6 with TRBJ2-5, with D possibly called TRBD1 or TRBD2 (5 bases each). The CDR3 extends over 15 amino acids. CDR1 SGHVS and CDR2 FNYEAQ come from the germline V gene. V lost 5 bases and J lost 3, with 16 bases in between. The DNA of the CDR3 is TGTGCCAGCAGCCCGGGGACCGCGCAAGAAGAGACCCAGTACTTC. This gives the protein CASSPGTAQEETQYF.

The chain uses TRBV6-1 and TRBJ1-6, with unresolved D. The V and J ends lost 8 bases and 6 bases respectively, with 14 bases between them. CDR1 MNHNS and CDR2 SASEGT come from the germline V gene. This CDR3 contains 14 residues. The CDR3 is CASLPETRNSPLHF. The CDR3 DNA is TGTGCCAGCCTCCCCGAGACACGTAATTCACCCCTCCACTTT.

In regard to this clone: Other DNA sequences of this sample code for an identical CDR3. The chain carries TRBV18 and TRBJ2-6; D gene ambiguous. V lost 1 base to trimming and J lost 2 bases, with 6 bases between them. CDR1 and CDR2 (germline): KGHSH, LQKENI. This CDR3 contains 15 residues. The CDR3 protein is CASSPRGAGANVLTF. DNA for the CDR3: TGTGCCAGCTCACCACGGGGTGCTGGGGCCAACGTCCTGACTTTC.

The chain employs TRBV5-1 and TRBJ1-6, with D uncertain. V was cut by 0 bases and J by 7 bases, with 20 bases left in between. The CDR3 totals 18 residues. Germline values: CDR1 SGHRS, CDR2 YFSETQ. The CDR3 sequence is CASSLVGQSDRKNSPLHF. The CDR3 DNA reads as TGCGCCAGCAGCTTGGTTGGGCAGTCCGATAGAAAAAATTCACCCCTCCACTTT.

The chain uses TRBV10-1 and TRBJ2-1, with 9 bases lining up with TRBD2. This CDR3 is built from 13 residues. V shed 6 bases and J 6 bases; nucleotides not matched to a gene: 3. CDR1 and CDR2 from the germline V gene are WNHNN and SYGVQD (reference sequence). The CDR3 here is CASRDSGSNEQFF. In DNA, the CDR3 is TGCGCCAGCAGGGATAGCGGGAGCAATGAGCAGTTCTTC.

A single count supports this clone. The chain recombines TRBV18 with TRBJ2-2; TRBD1 might be the D (5 bases). Trimming took off 3 bases at V and 7 bases at J, with 12 bases between the two ends. Germline CDR1 reads KGHSH; CDR2 reads LQKENI. The CDR3 runs to 14 residues. CDR3 coding DNA: TGTGCCAGCTCACCTGGCAGGGTTGACGGGGAGCTGTTTTTT. As protein: CASSPGRVDGELFF. Combining the CDR3 with reference TRBV18 and TRBJ2-2 gives the whole variable domain NAGVMQNPRHLVRRRGQEARLRCSPMKGHSHVYWYRQLPEEGLKFMVYLQKENIIDESGMPKERFSAEFPKEGPSILRIQQVVRGDSAAYFCASSPGRVDGELFFGEGSRLTVL.

CDR3 DNA: TGTGCCAGCTCACCAGTAACGTCCTCCTACGAGCAGTACTTC. This gives the protein CASSPVTSSYEQYF. The J gene is TRBJ2-7, the V gene TRBV18; D not resolved. The V and J ends lost 2 bases and 0 bases respectively, with 8 bases between them. Germline V gives CDR1 KGHSH, CDR2 LQKENI. This CDR3 has 14 residues.

As to this clone: The sample holds other DNA sequences that translate to the same CDR3. The gene calls are TRBV19 and TRBJ2-5; D uncertain. Trimming left V 1 base short and J 0 bases short, with 6 bases between. The length of the CDR3 is 14 residues. Per the germline V gene, CDR1 is LNHDA and CDR2 is SQIVND (reference sequence). The CDR3 region has the DNA TGTGCCAGTAGTATAGGCCAGTACCAAGAGACCCAGTACTTC. It encodes CASSIGQYQETQYF. Full variable domain (rest looked up from reference TRBV19 and TRBJ2-5): DGGITQSPKYLFRKEGQNVTLSCEQNLNHDAMYWYRQDPGQGLRLIYYSQIVNDFQKGDIAEGYSVSREKKESFPLTVTSAQKNPTAFYLCASSIGQYQETQYFGPGTRLLVL.

This chain connects TRBV5-6 to TRBJ1-5, with 12 positions matching TRBD1. With 6 bases clipped from V and 3 bases from J, the junction kept 7 bases outside the gene matches. The CDR3 is 16 residues long. Germline CDR1 is SGHDT and CDR2 is YYEEEE. The CDR3 sequence: CASNFGTGGTNQPQHF. CDR3 bases: TGTGCCAGCAACTTCGGGACAGGGGGCACCAATCAGCCCCAGCATTTT.

The chain has TRBV7-3 and TRBJ2-1, with 9 positions matching TRBD1. The CDR3 contains 15 residues. The junction had 9 bases not matched to a gene; V was cut back by 8 bases and J by 4 bases. The germline CDR1 and CDR2 sequences are SGHTA and FQGTGA. The CDR3 DNA follows: TGTGCCAGCGGTCCAGACAGGGGGGAATACAATGAGCAGTTCTTC. This gives the protein CASGPDRGEYNEQFF.

As to this clone: The same CDR3 can be traced to other DNA sequences in this sample. The rearrangement uses TRBV10-3 and TRBJ2-1, with no clear D. V gave up 3 bases and J gave up 4 bases, with 7 bases separating them. The CDR3 is made up of 13 amino acids. Per germline, CDR1 ENHRY and CDR2 SYGVKD. The CDR3 DNA reads TGTGCCATCAGTGAATACAGTTACAATGAGCAGTTCTTC. This sequence encodes CAISEYSYNEQFF.

This chain uses TRBV11-2 with TRBJ1-6; the match to TRBD1 covers 7 bases. V lost 5 bases and J lost 5; bases outside the gene matches: 6. Germline V CDR1 and CDR2: SGHAT, FQNNGV. This CDR3 region has 15 residues. The CDR3 DNA follows: TGTGCCAGCAGCCAACAGGGGTTCGATAATTCACCCCTCCACTTT. Amino acids: CASSQQGFDNSPLHF.

V gene TRBV29-1 combines with J gene TRBJ2-2; D is unclear. V lost 4 bases, J lost 0 bases, and 9 bases lay in between. Per the germline V gene, CDR1 is SQVTM and CDR2 is ANQGSEA. This CDR3 has 14 amino acids. CDR3 nucleotides: TGCAGCGTTGGTGCAGCTCCGAACACCGGGGAGCTGTTTTTT. Protein product: CSVGAAPNTGELFF.

The rearrangement links TRBV30 to TRBJ2-1; a possible D gene is TRBD1 (6 bases). The CDR3 spans 13 residues. V lost 4 bases and J 4 bases, leaving 11 bases between the germline ends. Germline CDR1 is GTSNPN and CDR2 is SVGIG (reference sequence). The CDR3 reads CAWIGGPYNEQFF. In DNA form, the CDR3 reads TGTGCCTGGATTGGGGGCCCATACAATGAGCAGTTCTTC.

V is TRBV6-5 and J is TRBJ2-3; 7 bases fit TRBD2. This CDR3 has 14 amino acids. Germline trimming cut 8 bases from V and 0 bases from J; bases unmatched to any gene: 5. Germline loops: CDR1 MNHEY, CDR2 SVGAGI. CDR3 amino acids: CASRERGSTDTQYF. CDR3 sequence (DNA): TGTGCCAGCCGGGAGCGGGGAAGCACAGATACGCAGTATTTT.

This chain links TRBV28 with TRBJ2-5; no clear D. V was pared by 6 bases and J by 1 base, with 6 bases between. Germline lookup yields CDR1 MDHEN and CDR2 SYDVKM. The CDR3 is 12 amino acids. CDR3 in DNA: TGTGCCAGCAGGACCATCCAAGAGACCCAGTACTTC. It specifies CASRTIQETQYF.

The V gene is TRBV6-1, the J gene TRBJ1-5; TRBD1 matches 9 bases. The CDR3 covers 15 residues. Per germline, CDR1 MNHNS and CDR2 SASEGT. V lost 4 bases and J lost 9; bases outside the gene matches: 10. CDR3 residues: CASSVKDRGKGPQHF. The CDR3 DNA follows: TGTGCCAGCAGTGTGAAGGACAGGGGTAAGGGGCCCCAGCATTTT.

V is TRBV6-6 and J is TRBJ2-2, with 9 bases fitting TRBD1. V lost 4 bases, J lost 12 bases, and 6 bases stayed unmatched. The CDR3 runs 13 residues. Germline V gives CDR1 MNHNY, CDR2 SVGAGI (reference sequence). The CDR3 nucleotides read TGTGCCAGCAGTTCGGGACAGGGAGGAAAGCTGTTTTTT. This codes for CASSSGQGGKLFF.

The table lists this clone with a count of one. The chain joins TRBV28 to TRBJ1-4; D gene unclear. Per the germline V gene, CDR1 is MDHEN and CDR2 is SYDVKM. V was cut by 5 bases and J by 6 bases, with 16 bases left in between. CDR3 length equals 15 residues. CDR3 amino acids: CASSLTGRRYEKLFF. The CDR3, as DNA: TGTGCCAGCAGTCTAACCGGGAGAAGATATGAAAAACTGTTTTTT. The whole variable domain, filled in from reference TRBV28 and TRBJ1-4, reads DVKVTQSSRYLVKRTGEKVFLECVQDMDHENMFWYRQDPGLGLRLIYFSYDVKMKEKGDIPEGYSVSREKKERFSLILESASTNQTSMYLCASSLTGRRYEKLFFGSGTQLSVL.

To note about this clone: A much larger clonotype is one base distant, so this may be a read error. The sample holds other DNA sequences that translate to the same CDR3. The genes are TRBV15 and TRBJ1-6; D ambiguous. CDR1 and CDR2 (germline): LNHNV, YYDKDF (reference sequence). Deletions cut 1 base from V and 8 bases from J, with 3 bases between. The CDR3 extends over 12 amino acids. This CDR3 reads CATSRVDSPLHF. Written as DNA, the CDR3 is TGTGCCACCAGCAGAGTGGATTCACCCCTCCACTTT.

This rearrangement joins TRBV30 to TRBJ2-7; 7 nucleotides agree with TRBD1. This CDR3 contains 12 residues. Germline V lookup: CDR1 GTSNPN, CDR2 SVGIG (reference sequence). Unmatched junction bases numbered 4, after V lost 5 bases and J lost 3 bases. The DNA for the CDR3 is TGTGCCTGGGATACAGGGGACTACGAGCAGTACTTC. This encodes CAWDTGDYEQYF. The full variable domain, completed using reference TRBV30 and TRBJ2-7, is SQTIHQWPATLVQPVGSPLSLECTVEGTSNPNLYWYRQAAGRGLQLLFYSVGIGQISSEVPQNLSASRPQDRQFILSSKKLLLSDSGFYLCAWDTGDYEQYFGPGTRLTVT.

The chain recombines TRBV7-2 with TRBJ2-7; D remains unclear. The germline V gene has CDR1 SGHTA and CDR2 FQGNSA. This CDR3 region has 14 residues. V was shortened by 4 bases and J by 2 bases, with 12 bases between the two germline ends. The CDR3 spells CASSSPVRAYEQYF. CDR3 in DNA: TGTGCCAGCAGCTCCCCAGTTAGAGCCTACGAGCAGTACTTC.

On this clone itself: Other DNA sequences in the same sample also yield this CDR3. This chain links TRBV28 with TRBJ2-3; D call uncertain. CDR3 length: 12 residues. With 3 bases removed from V and 2 bases from J, the gap between germline ends came to 3 bases. Germline lookup yields CDR1 MDHEN and CDR2 SYDVKM. CDR3 sequence reads: CASSLVTDTQYF. DNA of the CDR3: TGTGCCAGCAGTTTGGTCACAGATACGCAGTATTTT.